The text below deals with one T cell receptor beta chain. Study processing details: For nucleated cells, counts were estimated from reference gene primer amplification. The data were produced by immunoSEQ multiplex PCR, yet TCRdb's version contains in-frame clones alone and is incomplete. The DNA was the basis for D and trimming; V, J and clone size are from that table. The sample includes about 140,000 clones, around 80% of them seen just once. The data were taken from a study of blood T cell repertoires in COVID-19. Study details: There were acute and convalescent COVID-19 samples, and they came from the United States, Italy and Spain. In each case, the material was cDNA or gDNA derived from T cells, B-cell-depleted T cells, or PBMCs.

The germline V gene encodes CDR1 MNHEY and CDR2 SMNVEV (reference sequence). J was trimmed by 6 bases and V by 7 bases; bases with no gene match: 10. This CDR3 spans 15 amino acids. What was sequenced was peripheral blood. The rearrangement uses TRBV27 and TRBJ1-5, with TRBD1 matching 9 bases. The sequence was collected from a man between 60 and 75 years old with active or convalescent COVID-19. The CDR3 spells CASNIDRGGSQPQHF. The CDR3 nucleotides read TGTGCCAGCAACATAGACAGGGGGGGCAGTCAGCCCCAGCATTTT.